These T cell receptor beta chains were read from a single sample in a study of regulatory and conventional T cells in RAG deficiency. The protocol was immunoSEQ multiplex PCR, while the TCRdb copy is restricted to in-frame clones and leaves out a portion. The sample includes more than 40,000 clones, 70% to 90% of them seen just once. The same data also went into a second study, on regulatory T cells.

The material sequenced was CD4+ effector T cells sorted from blood. These receptors were taken from a human donor in good health. Both conserved end residues are part of each CDR3. A D gene is named only where the DNA matches it firmly. Clone sizes are given selectively: once, few, many, or a class where the clone is expanded.

TRBJ1-5,TRBV7-9,NA,TRBD1,TGTGCCAGCAGCCCGGACAGGGGGAATCAGCCCCAGCATTTT,CASSPDRGNQPQHF
TRBJ2-1,TRBV5-6,NA,TRBD2,TGTGCCAGCAGCTTCTTAGCGGGGTCCCACAATGAGCAGTTCTTC,CASSFLAGSHNEQFF
TRBJ1-1,TRBV10-3,NA,TRBD1,TGTGCCATCAGGGACAGGACGAACACTGAAGCTTTCTTT,CAIRDRTNTEAFF
TRBJ2-3,TRBV7-9,NA,TRBD2,TGTGCCAGCAGCTTGTTGCCGGTAGTGGCGGGGGACACAGATACGCAGTATTTT,CASSLLPVVAGDTDTQYF
TRBJ2-1,TRBV28,NA,NA,TGTGCCAGCAGTTTTGGAGACAGGCGCAATGAGCAGTTCTTC,CASSFGDRRNEQFF
TRBJ1-6,TRBV2,once,NA,TGTGCCAGTCATAGCTCCTATAATTCACCCCTCCACTTT,CASHSSYNSPLHF
TRBJ1-1,TRBV18,once,NA,TGTGCCAGTACTCAATCAGGAGTAAATTCGATGAACACTGAAGCTTTCTTT,CASTQSGVNSMNTEAFF
TRBJ1-5,TRBV28,NA,TRBD1,TGTGCCAGCAGTTTAATAGGTACAGGGGTTCAGCCCCAGCATTTT,CASSLIGTGVQPQHF
TRBJ2-3,TRBV19,NA,NA,TGTGCCAGTAGTATAGCTCTCAGCGGCACAGATACGCAGTATTTT,CASSIALSGTDTQYF
TRBJ2-5,TRBV18,NA,TRBD2,TGTGCCAGCTCATCGGGACTAGCGGGATTTGAGACCCAGTACTTC,CASSSGLAGFETQYF
TRBJ1-2,TRBV9,NA,NA,TGTGCCAGCAGCCCAACAACGGGGCCCTATGGCTACACCTTC,CASSPTTGPYGYTF
TRBJ1-3,TRBV7-9,few,TRBD1,TGTGCCAGCAGCCCCTGGACAGGGCGGACGGGAAACACCATATATTTT,CASSPWTGRTGNTIYF
TRBJ2-4,TRBV6-5,NA,TRBD2,TGTGCCAGCAGTTTAGCGGGAGGGGAGACCAAAAACATTCAGTACTTC,CASSLAGGETKNIQYF
TRBJ2-5,TRBV4-1,NA,NA,TGCGCCAGCAGCCAAGATCGGGGGGCCATCTCCCAAGAGACCCAGTACTTC,CASSQDRGAISQETQYF
TRBJ1-5,TRBV6-1,NA,NA,TGTGCCAGCAGTGAACAGGGCCCCGGGGAGCAGCCCCAGCATTTT,CASSEQGPGEQPQHF
TRBJ2-7,TRBV5-1,once,TRBD1,TGCGCCAGCAGCCGGACAGGGCCTACCTACGAGCAGTACTTC,CASSRTGPTYEQYF
TRBJ1-2,TRBV2,NA,TRBD1,TGTGCCAGCAGGAACACCGGGACAGGGTCTTATGGCTACACCTTC,CASRNTGTGSYGYTF
TRBJ2-7,TRBV6-5,NA,TRBD1,TGTGCCAGCAGTCTGCGGGACAGGGATCAACGCGAGCAGTACTTC,CASSLRDRDQREQYF
TRBJ1-1,TRBV6-5,NA,NA,TGTGCCAGCAGTTATAGAACGGGAGGGACTGAAGCTTTCTTT,CASSYRTGGTEAFF
TRBJ1-4,TRBV6-5,NA,TRBD1,TGTGCCAGCAGGGAGACAGGGGGCCATGAAAAACTGTTTTTT,CASRETGGHEKLFF
TRBJ1-4,TRBV7-9,NA,NA,TGTGCCAGCAGCTTTGAGGTCGTGATGGGGGCAACTAATGAAAAACTGTTTTTT,CASSFEVVMGATNEKLFF
TRBJ1-6,TRBV19,NA,NA,TGTGCCAGTAGTATACCCGGGAATAATTCACCCCTCCACTTT,CASSIPGNNSPLHF
TRBJ2-3,TRBV5-5,NA,TRBD1,TGTGCCAGTGGGACAGGTAGCACAGATACGCAGTATTTT,CASGTGSTDTQYF
TRBJ1-3,TRBV5-5,NA,NA,TGTGCCAGCAGCTTGGACCTGACGGCACTAAGCACCATATATTTT,CASSLDLTALSTIYF
TRBJ1-2,TRBV5-1,NA,NA,TGCGCCAGCAGATTGGACCAGGCGAATTATGGCTACACCTTC,CASRLDQANYGYTF
TRBJ2-5,TRBV5-5,NA,NA,TGTGCCAGCAGCTTGTTGGCCAGCACGATGCAAGAGACCCAGTACTTC,CASSLLASTMQETQYF
TRBJ2-1,TRBV6-5,once,NA,TGTGCCAGCAGGATAGGGGGGAATGAGCAGTTCTTC,CASRIGGNEQFF
TRBJ1-2,TRBV6-1,NA,TRBD1,TGTGCCAGCAGCGGACAGGCATCCTATGGCTACACCTTC,CASSGQASYGYTF
TRBJ2-5,TRBV5-1,NA,TRBD1,TGCGCCAGCAGAGGACAGGCCCAAGAGACCCAGTACTTC,CASRGQAQETQYF
TRBJ2-6,TRBV5-1,NA,NA,TGCGCCAGCACCCCCCAGGTCTCTGGGGCCAACGTCCTGACTTTC,CASTPQVSGANVLTF
TRBJ2-5,TRBV13,NA,NA,TGTGCCAGCAGCTTACGGGAGACCCAGTACTTC,CASSLRETQYF
TRBJ2-2,TRBV6-6,NA,NA,TGTGCCAGCAGTTCACAGGGATTGGTTACCGGGGAGCTGTTTTTT,CASSSQGLVTGELFF
TRBJ2-1,TRBV6-1,NA,NA,TGTGCCAGCAGTGAATTGCAGGTCCGGTACAATGAGCAGTTCTTC,CASSELQVRYNEQFF
TRBJ2-5,TRBV7-9,NA,TRBD1,TGTGCCAGCAGCCTAACCGGGACAGGGGCGGAGACCCAGTACTTC,CASSLTGTGAETQYF
TRBJ1-6,TRBV28,NA,NA,TGTGCCAGCAGTTCCCCCGGCGGTTATAATTCACCCCTCCACTTT,CASSSPGGYNSPLHF
TRBJ2-5,TRBV5-1,NA,NA,TGCGCCAGCAGCATCGACTGGGAGGAGACCCAGTACTTC,CASSIDWEETQYF
TRBJ2-6,TRBV7-2,NA,NA,TGTGCCAGCAGCTTAGATCGTTCTGGGGCCAACGTCCTGACTTTC,CASSLDRSGANVLTF
TRBJ2-3,TRBV11-3,NA,TRBD1,TGTGCCAGCAGCTTCGGGACAGTCGAGGATACGCAGTATTTT,CASSFGTVEDTQYF
TRBJ1-4,TRBV18,once,NA,TGTGCCAGCTCACCATATACAACAGGTGCTCGGCCAAAACTGTTTTTT,CASSPYTTGARPKLFF
TRBJ1-1,TRBV2,NA,NA,TGTGCCAGCAGCTTGACTCTGGGACGTACTGAAGCTTTCTTT,CASSLTLGRTEAFF
TRBJ1-5,TRBV28,NA,NA,TGTGCCAGCAGTAGCGTCCAGAGGCCCCAGCATTTT,CASSSVQRPQHF
TRBJ2-1,TRBV18,NA,NA,TGTGCCAGCTCAGGGGGGGCCCAGGGGAGCTCCTACAATGAGCAGTTCTTC,CASSGGAQGSSYNEQFF
TRBJ2-1,TRBV6-1,once,NA,TGTGCCAGCCTGAGGGAGATGGTGCAGTTCTTC,CASLREMVQFF
TRBJ2-3,TRBV6-5,NA,TRBD2,TGTGCCAGCAGCCATGGACTAGCGGGGGATACGCAGTATTTT,CASSHGLAGDTQYF
TRBJ1-3,TRBV6-4,NA,TRBD1,TGTGCCAGCAAGGGACAGGGACACTCTGGAAACACCATATATTTT,CASKGQGHSGNTIYF
TRBJ2-3,TRBV6-5,NA,TRBD2,TGTGCCAGCAGCAGGGTAGCGGGGAGCACAGATACGCAGTATTTT,CASSRVAGSTDTQYF
TRBJ2-7,TRBV5-4,NA,TRBD2,TGTGCCAGCAGCCTGGGACTAGCGGGACCTTCCTACGAGCAGTACTTC,CASSLGLAGPSYEQYF
TRBJ2-1,TRBV7-3,NA,NA,TGTGCCAGCAGCTTAGAACCGAGCTCCTACAATGAGCAGTTCTTC,CASSLEPSSYNEQFF
TRBJ2-5,TRBV4-1,NA,NA,TGCGCCAGCAGCCAAGCCGATCGGGAGACCCAGTACTTC,CASSQADRETQYF
TRBJ2-1,TRBV29-1,NA,TRBD2,TGCAGCGTCCCGACTAGCGGGAGTTCAATGAATGAGCAGTTCTTC,CSVPTSGSSMNEQFF
TRBJ2-5,TRBV19,NA,NA,TGTGCCAGTAGTATCGGGGTAGCGGCTAACACATACCAAGAGACCCAGTACTTC,CASSIGVAANTYQETQYF
TRBJ1-2,TRBV28,NA,NA,TGTGCCAGCATTCCTCAAGACTCCCGTCCCTATGGCTACACCTTC,CASIPQDSRPYGYTF
TRBJ1-2,TRBV6-6,NA,NA,TGTGCCAGCACCCCCAGCCCAGGGAACTATGGCTACACCTTC,CASTPSPGNYGYTF
TRBJ1-1,TRBV18,few,NA,TGTGCCAGCTCACCAGAGGGGAATGAAGCTTTCTTT,CASSPEGNEAFF
TRBJ1-1,TRBV6-5,once,TRBD1,TGTGCCAGCAGGACAGGGCAGAACACTGAAGCTTTCTTT,CASRTGQNTEAFF